The 14 T cell receptor beta chains given below trace back to one sample, sequenced in a study of shared clonotypes between healthy human individuals. Clones were sequenced by immunoSEQ multiplex PCR, and TCRdb holds only the in-frame ones, with some missing. The table has around 1.1 million clones, 60% to 85% seen once; the top ten hold more than 0.85%. The sequencing input was memory CD4+ T cells from PBMCs. Stated subset: CD45RA-negative fraction. The source of these receptors is a man younger than 35 in good health. Some clones in this sample may be carry-over from other donors' samples.

The chain is built from TRBV4-2 and TRBJ2-7; possible D gene TRBD2, 6 bases. Germline CDR1 is LGHNA and CDR2 is YNFKEQ. V was clipped by 7 bases and J by 6 bases, with 22 bases between them. This CDR3 is 15 amino acids long. CDR3 coding DNA: TGTGCCAGCACGGGTCAGGGCAGCGGGCGGGGCGAGCAGTACTTC. As protein: CASTGQGSGRGEQYF.

For this clone: At the DNA level, this CDR3 is encoded by other sequences in the same sample as well. The chain is built from TRBV7-2 and TRBJ2-3, with D possibly matching TRBD1 (5 bases). V was cut by 4 bases and J by 2 bases, with 10 bases left in between. This CDR3 spans 14 amino acids. Per the germline V gene, CDR1 is SGHTA and CDR2 is FQGNSA. This CDR3 reads CASSSTGPTDTQYF. The CDR3 DNA reads TGTGCCAGCAGCTCAACAGGACCCACAGATACGCAGTATTTT.

This chain connects TRBV7-2 to TRBJ2-7; possible D gene TRBD1, 5 bases. The CDR3 sequence is 15 residues long. V was clipped by 5 bases and J by 6 bases, with 20 bases between them. Germline V gene data show CDR1 as SGHTA and CDR2 as FQGNSA. For the CDR3, the DNA is TGTGCCAGCAGCCCGAGAACTGTGCCTAGGGGCGAGCAGTACTTC. It is translated as CASSPRTVPRGEQYF. Filled out from reference TRBV7-2 and TRBJ2-7, the complete variable domain reads GAGVSQSPSNKVTEKGKDVELRCDPISGHTALYWYRQSLGQGLEFLIYFQGNSAPDKSGLPSDRFSAERTGGSVSTLTIQRTQQEDSAVYLCASSPRTVPRGEQYFGPGTRLTVT.

This chain connects TRBV5-5 to TRBJ2-1; D uncertain. Trimming removed 2 bases at V and 1 base at J, with 10 bases between. The CDR3 spans 15 residues. From germline, CDR1 is SGHKS and CDR2 YYEKEE (reference sequence). The CDR3 loop is CASSFSHPSYNEQFF. The CDR3 DNA follows: TGTGCCAGCAGCTTTTCGCATCCTTCCTACAATGAGCAGTTCTTC.

V and J are TRBV28 and TRBJ1-2, with 7 bases that match TRBD1. The V and J ends lost 6 bases and 4 bases, in that order; junction bases with no gene match: 8. Per germline, CDR1 MDHEN and CDR2 SYDVKM. CDR3 length: 14 amino acids. In DNA, the CDR3 is TGTGCCAGCAGGCGGCTGACAGGGACCTATGGCTACACCTTC. It specifies CASRRLTGTYGYTF.

The CDR3 nucleotides are TGTGCCAGCAGTGAAGTCGGGACCCTTAGCACAGATACGCAGTATTTT. Residues: CASSEVGTLSTDTQYF. The chain employs TRBV2 and TRBJ2-3; D assignment may be TRBD1 or TRBD2 (5 bases each). The V gene lost 1 base and the J gene lost 0 bases, with 11 bases spanning the gap. The germline gives CDR1 SNHLY, CDR2 FYNNEI. The CDR3 is 16 residues long.

The sample holds a few counts of this clone. The gene calls are TRBV29-1 and TRBJ1-5, with TRBD1 matching 8 bases. This CDR3 is 13 amino acids long. Trimming removed 7 bases from V and 5 bases from J; junction bases left unmatched: 7. CDR1 and CDR2 from the germline V gene are SQVTM and ANQGSEA. CDR3 protein: CSAGQAPDQPQHF. CDR3 DNA: TGCAGCGCGGGACAGGCCCCGGATCAGCCCCAGCATTTT. Variable domain in full (rest from reference TRBV29-1 and TRBJ1-5): SAVISQKPSRDICQRGTSLTIQCQVDSQVTMMFWYRQQPGQSLTLIATANQGSEATYESGFVIDKFPISRPNLTFSTLTVSNMSPEDSSIYLCSAGQAPDQPQHFGDGTRLSIL.

CDR3 in DNA: TGTGCCAGCAGTGTGGACAGTACCACCGGGGAGCTGTTTTTT. It specifies CASSVDSTTGELFF. This chain links TRBV6-6 with TRBJ2-2; weak D call: TRBD1 (6 bases). The germline gives CDR1 MNHNY, CDR2 SVGAGI (reference sequence). The ends were cut back, 5 bases at V and 4 bases at J, with 11 bases in the middle. This CDR3 has 14 amino acids.

The count of this clone is one. This rearrangement joins TRBV28 to TRBJ2-3, with D unclear. Deletions cut 8 bases from V and 0 bases from J, with 9 bases between. The CDR3 has 13 amino acids. Germline assignment: CDR1 MDHEN and CDR2 SYDVKM. In DNA form, the CDR3 reads TGTGCCAGCGGCGGTGGGAGCACAGATACGCAGTATTTT. It encodes CASGGGSTDTQYF.

Points on this clone: Additional DNA sequences in this sample encode the identical CDR3. The CDR3 DNA reads as TGTGCCAGCAGTGACCGGGTGGGCACTGAAGCTTTCTTT. It is translated as CASSDRVGTEAFF. The J gene is TRBJ1-1, the V gene TRBV2; the D is unclear. Germline V lookup: CDR1 SNHLY, CDR2 FYNNEI. The V end lost 3 bases, the J end lost 4 bases, and 9 bases lay between the germline ends. CDR3 length equals 13 residues.

The chain has TRBV15 and TRBJ1-2; D call uncertain. Germline CDR1 is LNHNV and CDR2 is YYDKDF (reference sequence). Between the trimmed V and J ends, which lost 6 bases and 5 bases, there was a span of 7 bases. The CDR3 contains 11 residues. CDR3 nucleotides: TGTGCCACCAGAGAAGGGTATGGCTACACCTTC. Translation gives CATREGYGYTF.

The chain carries TRBV5-4 and TRBJ1-3, with 11 nucleotides matching TRBD1. The junction had 2 bases not matched to a gene; V was cut back by 3 bases and J by 6 bases. Germline-derived CDR1 and CDR2 are SGHNT and YYREEE (reference sequence). The CDR3 is 14 amino acids. The CDR3 sequence is CASSSGQGVNTIYF. The CDR3 nucleotides are TGTGCCAGCAGCTCGGGACAGGGGGTAAACACCATATATTTT.

This clone was observed once. The chain uses TRBV11-2 and TRBJ1-1; D not resolved. CDR3 length: 13 amino acids. Germline CDR1 SGHAT, CDR2 FQNNGV. V lost 2 bases and J 5 bases, leaving 9 bases between the germline ends. This chain's CDR3 is CASSLQERTEAFF. CDR3 coding DNA: TGTGCCAGCAGCTTACAGGAAAGAACTGAAGCTTTCTTT.

The chain couples TRBV4-1 to TRBJ2-3; D unresolved. The CDR3 extends over 17 amino acids. Trimming shortened V by 0 bases and J by 1 base, and 14 bases separated the two germline ends. Per germline, CDR1 MGHRA and CDR2 YSYEKL. CDR3 sequence (DNA): TGCGCCAGCAGCCAAGACGGAGCTCCTTCGGGCACAGATACGCAGTATTTT. This gives the protein CASSQDGAPSGTDTQYF.